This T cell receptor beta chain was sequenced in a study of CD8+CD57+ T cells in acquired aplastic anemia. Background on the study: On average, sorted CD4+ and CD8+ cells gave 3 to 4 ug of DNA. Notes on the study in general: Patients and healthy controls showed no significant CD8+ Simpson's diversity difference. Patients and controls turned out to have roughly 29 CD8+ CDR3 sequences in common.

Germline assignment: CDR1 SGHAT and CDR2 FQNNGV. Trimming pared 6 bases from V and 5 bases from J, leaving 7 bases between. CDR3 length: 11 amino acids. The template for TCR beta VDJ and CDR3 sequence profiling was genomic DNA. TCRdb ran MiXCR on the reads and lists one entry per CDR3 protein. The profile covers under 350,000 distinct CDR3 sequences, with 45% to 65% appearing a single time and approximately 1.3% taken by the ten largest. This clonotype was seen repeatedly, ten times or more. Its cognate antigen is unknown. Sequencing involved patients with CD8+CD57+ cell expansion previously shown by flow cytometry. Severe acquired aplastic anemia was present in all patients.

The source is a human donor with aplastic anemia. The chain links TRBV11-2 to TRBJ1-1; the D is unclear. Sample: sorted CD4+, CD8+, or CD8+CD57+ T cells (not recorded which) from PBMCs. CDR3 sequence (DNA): TGTGCCAGCAGGCACGGAACTGAAGCTTTCTTT. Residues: CASRHGTEAFF.